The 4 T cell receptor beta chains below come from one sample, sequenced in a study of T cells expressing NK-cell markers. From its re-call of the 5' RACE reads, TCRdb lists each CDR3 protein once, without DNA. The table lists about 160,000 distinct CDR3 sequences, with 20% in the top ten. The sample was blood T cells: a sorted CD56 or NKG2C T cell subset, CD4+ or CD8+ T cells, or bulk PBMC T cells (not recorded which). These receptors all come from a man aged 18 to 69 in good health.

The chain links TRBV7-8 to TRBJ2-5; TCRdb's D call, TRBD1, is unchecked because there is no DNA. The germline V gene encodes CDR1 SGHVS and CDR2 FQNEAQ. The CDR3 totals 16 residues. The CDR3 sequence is CASSLGITGAGETQYF.

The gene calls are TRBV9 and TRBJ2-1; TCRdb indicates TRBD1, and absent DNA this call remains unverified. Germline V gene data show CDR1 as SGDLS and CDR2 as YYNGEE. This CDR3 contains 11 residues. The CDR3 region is CASSSGQGQFF.

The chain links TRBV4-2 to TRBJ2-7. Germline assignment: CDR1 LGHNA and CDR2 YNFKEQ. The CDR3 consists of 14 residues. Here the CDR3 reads CASSQELAVYEQYF.

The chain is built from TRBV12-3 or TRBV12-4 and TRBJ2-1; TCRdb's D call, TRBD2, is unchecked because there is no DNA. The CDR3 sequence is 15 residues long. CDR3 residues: CASSFWEPGLNEQFF.